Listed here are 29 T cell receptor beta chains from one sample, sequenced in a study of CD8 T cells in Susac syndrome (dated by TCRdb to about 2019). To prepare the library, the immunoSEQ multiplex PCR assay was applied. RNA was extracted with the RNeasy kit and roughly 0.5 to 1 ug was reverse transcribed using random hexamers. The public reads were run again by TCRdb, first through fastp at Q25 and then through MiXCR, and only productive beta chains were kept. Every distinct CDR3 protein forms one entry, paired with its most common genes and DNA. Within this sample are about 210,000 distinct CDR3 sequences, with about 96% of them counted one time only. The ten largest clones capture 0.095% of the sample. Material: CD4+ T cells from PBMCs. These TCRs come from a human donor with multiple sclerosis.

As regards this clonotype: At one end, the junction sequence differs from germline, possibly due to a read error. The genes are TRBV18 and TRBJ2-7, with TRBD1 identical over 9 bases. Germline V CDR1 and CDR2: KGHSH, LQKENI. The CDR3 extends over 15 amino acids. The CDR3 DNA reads TGTGCCAGCTCGCCACCGGGACAGGGCCCCTACGAGCAGTACTTC. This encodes CASSPPGQGPYEQYF.

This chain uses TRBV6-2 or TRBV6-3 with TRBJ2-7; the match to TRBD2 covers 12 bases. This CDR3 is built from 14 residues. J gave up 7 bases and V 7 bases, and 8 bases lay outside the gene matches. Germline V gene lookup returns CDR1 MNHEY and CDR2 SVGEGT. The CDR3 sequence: CASTRLAGVWEQYF. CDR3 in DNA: TGTGCCAGCACCCGACTAGCGGGAGTTTGGGAGCAGTACTTC.

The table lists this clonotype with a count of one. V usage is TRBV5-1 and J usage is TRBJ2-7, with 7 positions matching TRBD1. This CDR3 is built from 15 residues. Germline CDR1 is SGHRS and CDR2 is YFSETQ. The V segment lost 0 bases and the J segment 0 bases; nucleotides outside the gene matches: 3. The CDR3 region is CASSLEQGSSYEQYF. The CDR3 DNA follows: TGCGCCAGCAGCTTGGAACAGGGGAGCTCCTACGAGCAGTACTTC. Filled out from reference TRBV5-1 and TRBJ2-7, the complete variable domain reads KAGVTQTPRYLIKTRGQQVTLSCSPISGHRSVSWYQQTPGQGLQFLFEYFSETQRNKGNFPGRFSGRQFSNSRSEMNVSTLELGDSALYLCASSLEQGSSYEQYFGPGTRLTVT.

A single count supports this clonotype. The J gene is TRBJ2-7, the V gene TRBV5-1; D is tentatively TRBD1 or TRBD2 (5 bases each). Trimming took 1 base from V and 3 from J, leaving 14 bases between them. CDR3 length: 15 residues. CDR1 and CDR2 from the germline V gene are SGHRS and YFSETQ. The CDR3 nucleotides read TGCGCCAGCAGCTTGTCGGTCGGGACCGGCTACGAGCAGTACTTC. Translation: CASSLSVGTGYEQYF.

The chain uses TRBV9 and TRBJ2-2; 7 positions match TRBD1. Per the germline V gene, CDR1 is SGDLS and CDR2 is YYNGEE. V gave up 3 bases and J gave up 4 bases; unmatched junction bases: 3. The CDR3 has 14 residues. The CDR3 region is CASSDRGVTGELFF. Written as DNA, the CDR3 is TGTGCCAGCAGCGACAGGGGTGTCACCGGGGAGCTGTTTTTT.

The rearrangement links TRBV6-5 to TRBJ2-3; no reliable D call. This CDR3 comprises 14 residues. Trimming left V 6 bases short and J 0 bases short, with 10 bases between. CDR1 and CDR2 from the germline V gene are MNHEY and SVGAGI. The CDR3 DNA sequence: TGTGCCAGCAGATTAGCTCCTAGCACAGATACGCAGTATTTT. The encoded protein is CASRLAPSTDTQYF.

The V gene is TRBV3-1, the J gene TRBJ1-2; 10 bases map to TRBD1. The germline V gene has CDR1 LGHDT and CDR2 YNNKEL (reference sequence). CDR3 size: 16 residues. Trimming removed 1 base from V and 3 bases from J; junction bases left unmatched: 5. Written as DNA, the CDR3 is TGTGCCAGCAGCCAAGGGACAGGGGGTTGGTACTATGGCTACACCTTC. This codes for CASSQGTGGWYYGYTF.

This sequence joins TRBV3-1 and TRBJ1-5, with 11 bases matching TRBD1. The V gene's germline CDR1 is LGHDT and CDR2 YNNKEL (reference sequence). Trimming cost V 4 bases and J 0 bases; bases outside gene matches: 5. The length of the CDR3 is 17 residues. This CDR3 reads CASSPGTGGYSNQPQHF. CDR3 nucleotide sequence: TGTGCCAGCAGCCCCGGGACAGGGGGTTATAGCAATCAGCCCCAGCATTTT.

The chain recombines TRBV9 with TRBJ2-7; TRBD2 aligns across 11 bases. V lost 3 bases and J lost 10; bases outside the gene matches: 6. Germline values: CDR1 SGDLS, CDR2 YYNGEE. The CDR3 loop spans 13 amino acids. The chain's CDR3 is CASSARLAGTQYF. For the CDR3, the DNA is TGTGCCAGCAGCGCCCGACTAGCGGGAACACAGTACTTC.

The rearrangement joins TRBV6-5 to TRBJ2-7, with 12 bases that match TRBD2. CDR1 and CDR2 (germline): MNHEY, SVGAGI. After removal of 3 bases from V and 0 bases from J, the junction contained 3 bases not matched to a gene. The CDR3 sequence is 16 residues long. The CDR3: CASSYGLAGFSYEQYF. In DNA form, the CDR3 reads TGTGCCAGCAGTTATGGACTAGCGGGATTCTCCTACGAGCAGTACTTC.

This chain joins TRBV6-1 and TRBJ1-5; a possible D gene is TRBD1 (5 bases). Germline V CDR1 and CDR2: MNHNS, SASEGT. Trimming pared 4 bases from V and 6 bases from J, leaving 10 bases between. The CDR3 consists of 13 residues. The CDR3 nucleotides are TGTGCCAGCAGTGTTGCCGGGGGTCAGCCCCAGCATTTT. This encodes CASSVAGGQPQHF.

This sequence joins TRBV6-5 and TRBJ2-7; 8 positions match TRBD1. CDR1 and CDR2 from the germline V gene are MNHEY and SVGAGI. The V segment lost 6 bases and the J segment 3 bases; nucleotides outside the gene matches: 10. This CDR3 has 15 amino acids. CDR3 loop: CASSRGQGSLYEQYF. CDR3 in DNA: TGTGCCAGCAGCAGAGGACAGGGATCCCTCTACGAGCAGTACTTC.

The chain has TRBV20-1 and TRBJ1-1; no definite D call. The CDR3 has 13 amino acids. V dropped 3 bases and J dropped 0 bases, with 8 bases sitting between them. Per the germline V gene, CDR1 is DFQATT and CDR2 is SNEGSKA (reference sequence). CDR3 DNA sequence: TGCAGTGCTAGTAATGGATTGAACACTGAAGCTTTCTTT. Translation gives CSASNGLNTEAFF.

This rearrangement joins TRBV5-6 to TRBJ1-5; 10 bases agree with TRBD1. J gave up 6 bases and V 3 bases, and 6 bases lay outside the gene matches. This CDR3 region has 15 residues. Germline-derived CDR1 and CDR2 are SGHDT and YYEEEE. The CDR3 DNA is TGTGCCAGCAGCTGGGGACAGGGGTTAAGTCAGCCCCAGCATTTT. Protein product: CASSWGQGLSQPQHF.

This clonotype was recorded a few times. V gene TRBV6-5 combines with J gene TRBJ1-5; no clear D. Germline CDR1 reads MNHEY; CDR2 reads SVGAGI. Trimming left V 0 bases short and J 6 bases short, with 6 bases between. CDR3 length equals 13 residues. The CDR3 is CASSYSEGQPQHF. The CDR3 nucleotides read TGTGCCAGCAGTTACTCCGAGGGTCAGCCCCAGCATTTT.

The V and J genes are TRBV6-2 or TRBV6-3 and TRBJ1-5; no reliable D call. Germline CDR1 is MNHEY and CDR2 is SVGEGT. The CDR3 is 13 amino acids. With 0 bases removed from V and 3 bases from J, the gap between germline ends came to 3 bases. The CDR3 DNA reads TGTGCCAGCAGTTACTCCAACAATCAGCCCCAGCATTTT. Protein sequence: CASSYSNNQPQHF.

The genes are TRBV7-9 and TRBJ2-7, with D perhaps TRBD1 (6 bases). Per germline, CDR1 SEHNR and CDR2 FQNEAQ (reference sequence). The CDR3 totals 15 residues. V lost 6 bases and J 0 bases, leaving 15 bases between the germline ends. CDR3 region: CASRRQTGSSYEQYF. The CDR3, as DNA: TGTGCCAGCAGGCGACAAACAGGGAGCTCCTACGAGCAGTACTTC.

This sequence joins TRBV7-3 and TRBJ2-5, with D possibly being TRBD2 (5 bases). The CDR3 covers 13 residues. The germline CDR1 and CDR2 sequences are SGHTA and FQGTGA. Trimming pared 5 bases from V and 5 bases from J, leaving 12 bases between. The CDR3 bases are TGTGCCAGCAGCCCAGGTCCGGGGGAGACCCAGTACTTC. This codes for CASSPGPGETQYF.

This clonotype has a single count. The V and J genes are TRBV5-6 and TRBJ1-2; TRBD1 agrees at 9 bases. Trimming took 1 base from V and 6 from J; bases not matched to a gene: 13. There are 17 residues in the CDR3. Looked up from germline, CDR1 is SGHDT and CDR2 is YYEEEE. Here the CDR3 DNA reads TGTGCCAGCAGCTTGACACCGGGACAGGGAGTGAAAAATGGCTACACCTTC. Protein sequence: CASSLTPGQGVKNGYTF.

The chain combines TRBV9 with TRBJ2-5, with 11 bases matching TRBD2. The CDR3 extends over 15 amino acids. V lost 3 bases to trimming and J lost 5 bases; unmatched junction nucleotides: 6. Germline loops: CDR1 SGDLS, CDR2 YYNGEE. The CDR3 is CASSARLAGRETQYF. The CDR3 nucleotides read TGTGCCAGCAGCGCAAGACTAGCGGGGAGGGAGACCCAGTACTTC.

The DNA for the CDR3 is TGTGCCAGCAGTGAGGGGACAGTCGAGCAGTACTTC. Translation: CASSEGTVEQYF. The rearrangement links TRBV2 to TRBJ2-7, with 7 nucleotides matching TRBD1. J gave up 6 bases and V 3 bases, and 2 bases lay outside the gene matches. Looked up from germline, CDR1 is SNHLY and CDR2 is FYNNEI. The length of the CDR3 is 12 residues.

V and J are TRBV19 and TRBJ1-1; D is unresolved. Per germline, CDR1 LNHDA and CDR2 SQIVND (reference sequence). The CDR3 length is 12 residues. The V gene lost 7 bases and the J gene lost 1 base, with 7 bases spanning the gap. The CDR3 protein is CASKRPNTEAFF. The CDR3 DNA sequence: TGTGCCAGTAAGCGGCCGAACACTGAAGCTTTCTTT.

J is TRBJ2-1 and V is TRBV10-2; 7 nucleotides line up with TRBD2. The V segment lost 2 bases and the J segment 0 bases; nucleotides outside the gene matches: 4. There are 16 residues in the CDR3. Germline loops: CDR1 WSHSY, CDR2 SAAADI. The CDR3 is CASSEIPSGSYNEQFF. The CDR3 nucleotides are TGCGCCAGCAGTGAGATTCCTAGCGGCTCCTACAATGAGCAGTTCTTC.

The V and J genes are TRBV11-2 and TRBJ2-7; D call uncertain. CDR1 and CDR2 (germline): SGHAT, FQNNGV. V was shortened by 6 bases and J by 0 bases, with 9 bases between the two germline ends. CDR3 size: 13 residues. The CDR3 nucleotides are TGTGCCAGCAGTTTGACCACCTCCTACGAGCAGTACTTC. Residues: CASSLTTSYEQYF.

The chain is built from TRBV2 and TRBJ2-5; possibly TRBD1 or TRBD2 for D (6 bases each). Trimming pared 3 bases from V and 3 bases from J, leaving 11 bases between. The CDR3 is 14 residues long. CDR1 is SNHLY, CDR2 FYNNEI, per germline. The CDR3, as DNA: TGTGCCAGCAGTGATGGGGGGCAGGAAGAGACCCAGTACTTC. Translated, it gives CASSDGGQEETQYF.

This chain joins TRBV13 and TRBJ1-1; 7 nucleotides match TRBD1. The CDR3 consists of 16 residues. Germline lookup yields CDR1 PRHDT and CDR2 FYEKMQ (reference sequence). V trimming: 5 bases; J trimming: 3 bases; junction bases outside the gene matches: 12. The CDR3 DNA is TGTGCCAGCAGCATTAGGGGGCCGCGTTCCGACACTGAAGCTTTCTTT. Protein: CASSIRGPRSDTEAFF.

The CDR3 DNA is TGTGCCTGGAGTGTATCGTCAGGGAAATACGAGCAGTACTTC. Residues: CAWSVSSGKYEQYF. V usage is TRBV30 and J usage is TRBJ2-7; D may be TRBD1 (5 bases). Germline V gives CDR1 GTSNPN, CDR2 SVGIG (reference sequence). This CDR3 has 14 residues. V was cut by 0 bases and J by 4 bases, with 13 bases left in between.

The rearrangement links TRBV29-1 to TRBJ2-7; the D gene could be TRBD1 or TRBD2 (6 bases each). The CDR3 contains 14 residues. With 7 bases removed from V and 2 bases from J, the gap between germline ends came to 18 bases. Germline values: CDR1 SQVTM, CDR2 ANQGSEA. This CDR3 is CSGLGARGPYEQYF. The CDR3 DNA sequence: TGCAGCGGGCTGGGGGCGCGGGGTCCCTACGAGCAGTACTTC.

The DNA of the CDR3 is TGTGCCAGCAGACGGACAGTCTCTAACTATGGCTACACCTTC. Translating gives CASRRTVSNYGYTF. V is TRBV6-5 and J is TRBJ1-2, with D perhaps matching TRBD1 (6 bases). V was clipped by 6 bases and J by 0 bases, with 11 bases between them. The V gene's germline CDR1 is MNHEY and CDR2 SVGAGI. The CDR3 consists of 14 residues.